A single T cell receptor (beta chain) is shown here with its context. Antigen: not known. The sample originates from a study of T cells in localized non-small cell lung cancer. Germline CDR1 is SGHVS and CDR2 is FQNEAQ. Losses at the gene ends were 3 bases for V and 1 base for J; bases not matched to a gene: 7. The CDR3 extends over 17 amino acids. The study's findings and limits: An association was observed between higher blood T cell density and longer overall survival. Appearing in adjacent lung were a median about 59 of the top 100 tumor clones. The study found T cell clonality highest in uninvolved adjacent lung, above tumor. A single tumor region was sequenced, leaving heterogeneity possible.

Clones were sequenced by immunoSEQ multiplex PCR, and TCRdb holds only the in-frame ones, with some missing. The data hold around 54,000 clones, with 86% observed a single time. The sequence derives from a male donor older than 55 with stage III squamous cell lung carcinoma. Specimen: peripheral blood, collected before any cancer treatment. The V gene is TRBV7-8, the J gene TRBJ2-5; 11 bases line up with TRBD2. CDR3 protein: CASSFFSGGAPQETQYF. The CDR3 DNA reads TGTGCCAGCAGCTTCTTTAGCGGGGGGGCCCCCCAAGAGACCCAGTACTTC.